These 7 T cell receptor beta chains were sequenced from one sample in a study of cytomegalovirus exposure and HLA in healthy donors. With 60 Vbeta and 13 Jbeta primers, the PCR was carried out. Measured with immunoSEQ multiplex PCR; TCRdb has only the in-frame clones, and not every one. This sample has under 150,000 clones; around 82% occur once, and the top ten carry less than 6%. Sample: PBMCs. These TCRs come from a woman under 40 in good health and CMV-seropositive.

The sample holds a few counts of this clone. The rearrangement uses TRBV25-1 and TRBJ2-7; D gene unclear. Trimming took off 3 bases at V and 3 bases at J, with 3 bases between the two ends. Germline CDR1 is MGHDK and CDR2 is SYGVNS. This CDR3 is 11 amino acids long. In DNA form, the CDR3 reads TGTGCCAGCAGTGACATCTACGAGCAGTACTTC. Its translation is CASSDIYEQYF.

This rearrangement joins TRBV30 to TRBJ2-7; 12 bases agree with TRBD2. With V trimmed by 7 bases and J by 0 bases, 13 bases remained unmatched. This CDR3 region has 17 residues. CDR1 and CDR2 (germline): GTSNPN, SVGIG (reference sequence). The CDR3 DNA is TGTGCCTACCTGGTAGGGAAGACTAGCGGGAGCTCCTACGAGCAGTACTTC. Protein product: CAYLVGKTSGSSYEQYF.

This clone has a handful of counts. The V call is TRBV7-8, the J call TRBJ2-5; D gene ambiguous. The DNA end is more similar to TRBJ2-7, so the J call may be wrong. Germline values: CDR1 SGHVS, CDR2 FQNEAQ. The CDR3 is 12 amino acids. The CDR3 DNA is TGTGCCAGCAGCTTCCTAGGTGGCGAGCAGTACTTC. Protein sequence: CASSFLGGEQYF.

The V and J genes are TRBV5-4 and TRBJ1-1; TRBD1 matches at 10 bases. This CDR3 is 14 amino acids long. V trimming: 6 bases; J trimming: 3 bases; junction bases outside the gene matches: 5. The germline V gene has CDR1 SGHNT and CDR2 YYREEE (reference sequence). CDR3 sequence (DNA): TGTGCCAGCACCAGACAGGGGGCTTACACTGAAGCTTTCTTT. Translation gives CASTRQGAYTEAFF.

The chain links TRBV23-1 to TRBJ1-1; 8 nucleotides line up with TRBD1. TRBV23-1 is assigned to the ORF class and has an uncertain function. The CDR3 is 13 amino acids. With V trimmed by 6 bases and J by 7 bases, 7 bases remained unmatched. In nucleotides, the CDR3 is TGCGCCAGCAGGGACAGGGCCCAAGGTGAAGCTTTCTTT. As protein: CASRDRAQGEAFF.

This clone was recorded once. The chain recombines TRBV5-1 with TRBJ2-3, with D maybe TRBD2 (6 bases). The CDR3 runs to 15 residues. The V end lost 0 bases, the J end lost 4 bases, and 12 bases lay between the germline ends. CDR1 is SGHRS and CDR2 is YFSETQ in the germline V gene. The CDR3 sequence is CASSLAGSSADTQYF. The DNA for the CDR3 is TGCGCCAGCAGCTTGGCCGGGAGCAGCGCAGATACGCAGTATTTT. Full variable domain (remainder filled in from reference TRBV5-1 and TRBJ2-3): KAGVTQTPRYLIKTRGQQVTLSCSPISGHRSVSWYQQTPGQGLQFLFEYFSETQRNKGNFPGRFSGRQFSNSRSEMNVSTLELGDSALYLCASSLAGSSADTQYFGPGTRLTVL.

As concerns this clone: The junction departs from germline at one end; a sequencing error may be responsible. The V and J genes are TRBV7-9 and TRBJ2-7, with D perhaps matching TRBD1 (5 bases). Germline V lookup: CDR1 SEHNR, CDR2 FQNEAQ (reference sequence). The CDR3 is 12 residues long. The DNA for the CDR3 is TGTTCCAGCAGCTTTAACCACAGGGAGCAGTACTTC. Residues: CSSSFNHREQYF. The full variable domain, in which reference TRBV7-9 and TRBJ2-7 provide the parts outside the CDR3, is DTGVSQNPRHKITKRGQNVTFRCDPISEHNRLYWYRQTLGQGPEFLTYFQNEAQLEKSRLLSDRFSAERPKGSFSTLEIQRTEQGDSAMYLCSSSFNHREQYFGPGTRLTVT.